The entry that follows covers one TCR beta chain sequence. There is no known antigen for this receptor. No much larger clone exists at a distance of one base, and base qualities are not known. For sequencing, an Illumina HiSeq 1500 was employed. TCRdb handled the public reads itself, with Q25 trimming in fastp and clone calling in MiXCR, and kept productive beta chains. Rows merge per CDR3 protein into single entries with the most common DNA and genes. This sample lists around 550,000 distinct CDR3 sequences; more than 20% were detected once. The top ten clonotypes cover less than 15% of the sample. Reading the germline V gene gives CDR1 SGHRS and CDR2 YFSETQ. Inclusive of the bounding cysteine and phenylalanine, the CDR3 is 14 residues long. The read is trimmed to its CDR3 DNA, 42 bases read in frame from base 1. Trimming costs V 3 bases and J 3 bases, and their ends lie 12 bases apart. This entry is derived from a study of T cell repertoires in cytomegalovirus infection (dated by TCRdb to about 2019). Context from the whole study: Because public TCR beta signatures pointed to carriage of CMV infection together with the matching HLA type, the HLA type of each donor mattered for the analysis. On the study overall, not on this receptor specifically: The ex vivo response was dominated by HLA-C-restricted CMV-specific TCR beta clonotypes, and the single most frequent clonotype in two of eight donors was supplied by these HLA-C-restricted clonotypes. In both this cohort and an independent approximately 400-donor cohort, the cumulative frequency of public TCR beta family members distinguished carriers of CMV infection plus the relevant HLA type.

Sequences were obtained from PBMCs. The chain is encoded by TRBV5-1 joined to TRBJ1-1; the D gene remains uncertain. The TCR originated in a human donor in good health (CMV status not recorded). Some clones in this sample may be carry-over from other donors' samples. In nucleotides, the sequence is TGCGCCAGCAGCTCGCTGACATTGGACACTGAAGCTTTCTTT. Translated, it gives CASSSLTLDTEAFF.